What follows are 5 T cell receptor beta chains derived from one specimen sequenced in a study of blood T cell repertoires in COVID-19. TCRdb's copy holds only in-frame clones and misses some; the assay was immunoSEQ multiplex PCR. The data hold fewer than 450,000 clones, with 87% observed a single time. Sequences were obtained from peripheral blood. The receptors come from a woman between 50 and 59 years old with COVID-19, enrolled during active disease.

This clone was detected only once. The CDR3 nucleotides are TGTGCCAGCTCACCACCTCCCACAGGGAGACAGCCCCAGCATTTT. Its protein is CASSPPPTGRQPQHF. The genes are TRBV18 and TRBJ1-5, with D possibly being TRBD1 (6 bases). V lost 0 bases to trimming and J lost 7 bases, with 13 bases between them. CDR1 is KGHSH, CDR2 LQKENI, per germline. This CDR3 region has 15 residues.

The chain links TRBV25-1 to TRBJ2-3; 8 bases fit TRBD1. The junction had 10 bases not matched to a gene; V was cut back by 3 bases and J by 5 bases. Germline V gene data show CDR1 as MGHDK and CDR2 as SYGVNS. The CDR3 extends over 16 amino acids. The CDR3 spells CASSDLDRDGRDTQYF. As DNA, the CDR3 is TGTGCCAGCAGTGACCTGGACAGGGATGGTAGAGATACGCAGTATTTT.

The V and J genes are TRBV5-1 and TRBJ2-3; TRBD1 matches at 7 bases. V lost 4 bases, J lost 6 bases, and 14 bases stayed unmatched. The CDR3 runs 16 residues. CDR1 SGHRS and CDR2 YFSETQ come from the germline V gene. As DNA, the CDR3 is TGCGCCAGCAGCCGGGTGACAGGGTCAACGGGGGATACGCAGTATTTT. Its translation: CASSRVTGSTGDTQYF.

This clone has only one observation. CDR3 nucleotides: TGCAGCGTTGTTCTCAGCTATGGCTACACCTTC. Protein product: CSVVLSYGYTF. The V gene is TRBV29-1, the J gene TRBJ1-2; the D is unclear. CDR1 is SQVTM, CDR2 ANQGSEA, per germline. The CDR3 runs 11 residues. V lost 4 bases and J 4 bases, leaving 7 bases between the germline ends.

The gene calls are TRBV7-2 and TRBJ2-7, with TRBD2 matching 14 bases. The CDR3 covers 15 residues. The germline gives CDR1 SGHTA, CDR2 FQGNSA. Unmatched junction bases numbered 3, after V lost 4 bases and J lost 4 bases. The CDR3, as DNA: TGTGCCAGCAGCTCTGGGACTAGCGGGAGATACGAGCAGTACTTC. Its protein is CASSSGTSGRYEQYF.